Shown below are 8 T cell receptor beta chains from a single sample sequenced in a study of shared clonotypes between healthy human individuals. The assay was immunoSEQ multiplex PCR, and TCRdb's table has in-frame clones only and misses some. The sample records roughly 2,000,000 clones, just under 95% being singletons. Naivety among CD8 cells was defined by CD45RO negativity and positive CCR7 selection, thereby excluding terminally differentiated effector memory CD45RA+ cells. Sequencing was done on a sample of naive CD8+ T cells from PBMCs. These receptors all come from a man aged 18 to 29 in good health. Some clones in this sample may be carry-over from other donors' samples.

This clone has only one observation. The J gene is TRBJ2-1, the V gene TRBV27; 12 nucleotides line up with TRBD1. Trimming cost V 2 bases and J 4 bases; bases outside gene matches: 9. Germline values: CDR1 MNHEY, CDR2 SMNVEV (reference sequence). The CDR3 has 18 residues. CDR3 residues: CASSLRGGTGGRYNEQFF. CDR3 DNA: TGTGCCAGCAGTTTACGTGGGGGGACAGGGGGCAGGTACAATGAGCAGTTCTTC.

This chain links TRBV9 with TRBJ1-4; the D is unclear. Per germline, CDR1 SGDLS and CDR2 YYNGEE. The CDR3 sequence is 15 residues long. V gave up 0 bases and J gave up 5 bases, with 11 bases separating them. The CDR3, as DNA: TGTGCCAGCAGCGTAGAACGGACGAGCAATGAAAAACTGTTTTTT. Its protein is CASSVERTSNEKLFF. The complete variable domain, with remaining parts taken from reference TRBV9 and TRBJ1-4, reads DSGVTQTPKHLITATGQRVTLRCSPRSGDLSVYWYQQSLDQGLQFLIQYYNGEERAKGNILERFSAQQFPDLHSELNLSSLELGDSALYFCASSVERTSNEKLFFGSGTQLSVL.

This rearrangement joins TRBV9 to TRBJ2-4; TRBD2 matches 7 bases. CDR3 size: 13 residues. Trimming took 6 bases from V and 8 from J; bases not matched to a gene: 8. The germline V gene encodes CDR1 SGDLS and CDR2 YYNGEE. The CDR3 is CASNLAVGDIQYF. Written as DNA, the CDR3 is TGTGCCAGCAATCTAGCGGTGGGGGACATTCAGTACTTC.

The V gene is TRBV28, the J gene TRBJ1-4; D not certain. The V and J ends lost 3 bases and 7 bases respectively, with 12 bases between them. This CDR3 has 14 amino acids. From germline, CDR1 is MDHEN and CDR2 SYDVKM. CDR3 loop: CASSLTRRGEKLFF. The CDR3 DNA follows: TGTGCCAGCAGTTTGACACGCCGGGGTGAAAAACTGTTTTTT.

The chain couples TRBV30 to TRBJ2-7, with 10 positions matching TRBD1. Germline CDR1 and CDR2: GTSNPN and SVGIG (reference sequence). There are 14 residues in the CDR3. Losses at the gene ends were 5 bases for V and 2 bases for J; bases not matched to a gene: 6. This chain's CDR3 is CAWAGTGAPYEQYF. Here the CDR3 DNA reads TGTGCCTGGGCCGGGACAGGGGCCCCCTACGAGCAGTACTTC.

The chain employs TRBV7-9 and TRBJ2-5, with TRBD1 as a possible D gene (6 bases). V was cut by 4 bases and J by 5 bases, with 23 bases left in between. This CDR3 is built from 17 residues. In germline, CDR1 is SEHNR, CDR2 FQNEAQ (reference sequence). The CDR3 reads CASSSGVGVTRGETQYF. In DNA, the CDR3 is TGTGCCAGCAGCTCAGGGGTGGGGGTGACGCGAGGCGAGACCCAGTACTTC.

J is TRBJ2-7 and V is TRBV27; 8 bases line up with TRBD1. From germline, CDR1 is MNHEY and CDR2 SMNVEV (reference sequence). The J segment lost 2 bases and the V segment lost 3 bases, leaving 6 bases of the junction unmatched. This CDR3 is 15 amino acids long. CDR3 coding DNA: TGTGCCAGCAGTTTGATGACAGGGGTACCCTACGAGCAGTACTTC. As protein: CASSLMTGVPYEQYF.

The rearrangement uses TRBV4-1 and TRBJ2-3, with a tentative D call TRBD1 (5 bases). Trimming pared 2 bases from V and 6 bases from J, leaving 15 bases between. The CDR3 contains 15 residues. The germline V gene encodes CDR1 MGHRA and CDR2 YSYEKL. The CDR3 is CASSQPDRYRDTQYF. CDR3 coding DNA: TGCGCCAGCAGCCAACCTGACAGATACAGGGATACGCAGTATTTT.